A single count supports the clone carrying this T cell receptor (beta chain). CDR1 is LGHDT, CDR2 YNNKEL, per germline (reference sequence). The CDR3 has 15 amino acids. V shed 5 bases and J 5 bases; nucleotides not matched to a gene: 9. The data were obtained in a study of blood T cell repertoires in COVID-19. Study information: The study drew acute and convalescent COVID-19 samples from the United States, Italy and Spain. In each case, the material was cDNA or gDNA derived from T cells, B-cell-depleted T cells, or PBMCs.

Here immunoSEQ multiplex PCR was the method, and the copy in TCRdb shows in-frame clones only, minus some. The sample has about 110,000 clones; approximately 72% are singletons. The sequence came from a woman in her 70s with acute or convalescent COVID-19. What was sequenced was peripheral blood. The chain carries TRBV3-1 (or the pseudogene TRBV3-2) and TRBJ1-1; 9 bases line up with TRBD1. The CDR3 region is CASSTQGALGTEAFF. The CDR3 nucleotides read TGTGCCAGCAGCACACAGGGGGCGCTGGGGACTGAAGCTTTCTTT.